This entry features one T cell receptor beta chain sequence. The antigen is unknown. Sequencing used immunoSEQ multiplex PCR; TCRdb keeps in-frame clones, though not all of them. The table includes fewer than 30,000 clones, roughly four fifths detected once. This sample was included in a study of lymphopenia after photon versus proton radiotherapy. Trimming took off 5 bases at V and 5 bases at J, with 15 bases between the two ends. Germline-derived CDR1 and CDR2 are SNHLY and FYNNEI. The CDR3 spans 14 residues. Study-wide findings and caveats: Authors raise, but do not show, better survival with proton therapy. After the lymphocyte nadir, photon-treated repertoires showed oligoclonal expansion, especially of CD8+ Temra cells. Photon-treated patients lost naive T cells and TCR diversity; proton-treated stayed stable.

The genes are TRBV2 and TRBJ1-1; D possibly corresponds to TRBD1 (5 bases). The clonotype comes from a woman in her fifties or sixties with pancreatic cancer. The input for sequencing was peripheral blood, taken from a patient treated with photon-based radiotherapy. CDR3 sequence: CASSSQGKETEAFF. The DNA of the CDR3 is TGTGCCAGCAGTTCCCAGGGTAAGGAGACTGAAGCTTTCTTT.